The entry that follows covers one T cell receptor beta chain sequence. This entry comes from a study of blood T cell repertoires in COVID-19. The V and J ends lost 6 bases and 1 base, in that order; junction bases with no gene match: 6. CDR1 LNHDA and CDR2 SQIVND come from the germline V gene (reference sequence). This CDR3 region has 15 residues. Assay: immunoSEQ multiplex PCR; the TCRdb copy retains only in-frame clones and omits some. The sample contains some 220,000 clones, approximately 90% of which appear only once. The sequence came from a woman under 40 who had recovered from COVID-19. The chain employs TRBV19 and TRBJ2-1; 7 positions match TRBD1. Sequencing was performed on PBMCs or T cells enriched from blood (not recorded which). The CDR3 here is CASSKGADSYNEQFF. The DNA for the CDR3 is TGTGCCAGTAGCAAGGGGGCAGATTCCTACAATGAGCAGTTCTTC.